This TCR beta chain came from a study of blood T cell repertoires in COVID-19 (dated by TCRdb to 2018 to 2021). Regarding the research as a whole: Samples from collaborators originated in the United States, Italy and Spain and spanned both the acute and convalescent phases of COVID-19. The material from the prospective study consisted of cDNA or gDNA derived from T cells, B-cell-depleted T cells, or PBMCs. Subjects who had been exposed to COVID-19, were actively infected with it, or had recovered from it provided the deeply sampled blood TCRbeta repertoires that made up the dataset. The repertoires were released in a freely available public database intended as a resource for research on the immune response to SARS-CoV-2. Samples came from the ongoing ImmuneRACE study (first 160 participants) plus 1,254 subjects from 6 global collaborators. A de-identified subject ID, COVID-19 status, age in years and sex were almost always included in the sample metadata. Where HLA class I and class II types were available, the types were taken from metadata supplied by the sample provider, not from assay-based typing. Results and caveats for the whole study, not just this receptor: The amount of clinical and demographic metadata varied by source and participant and was provided uncurated.

TCRbeta CDR3 regions were amplified from genomic DNA by means of the immunoSEQ Assay, a bias-controlled multiplex PCR. In the authors' own workflow: Within the assay, amplification of reference gene primers was used to estimate how many nucleated cells each sample contained. To quantify the absolute abundance of each unique TCRbeta CDR3 rearrangement, sequence reads were collapsed and filtered. Productive Simpson clonality was computed per sample as the square root of Simpson's diversity index over productive rearrangements. In TCRdb, the immuneACCESS table is reduced to in-frame sequences with V and J assigned. These tables do not hold every clone; where another copy was compared, an unresolved V gene accounts for under half, and the others remain unexplained. The V and J calls and the clone size are those of that table, but D and trimming were determined from the DNA. The sample contains around 190,000 clones, roughly 77% of them found a single time. 17% of the sample belongs to the ten largest clones.

Counted from cysteine to phenylalanine, this CDR3 has 14 amino acids. Just CDR3 DNA is preserved here, 42 bases in frame from base 1. Taken from the germline V gene, the CDR1 and CDR2 loops are MRHNA and SNTAGT. V sheds 6 bases and J sheds 6 bases, leaving 15 bases between their ends. On this clone itself: Its specific antigen is unknown. No base-level quality is on record; no much larger clone is a single base apart.

Participants in the prospective study were aged about 18 to 90 years, lived in under 30 United States geographic areas, and enrolled through a virtual design. In the prospective study, cohorts were assigned on the basis of participant-reported clinical history obtained from a screening survey and a study questionnaire. Each participant in the prospective study had whole blood, serum and a nasopharyngeal or oropharyngeal swab collected by mobile phlebotomists. Participants in the prospective study had the option to provide additional blood draws and questionnaires over a 2-month period. Blood samples from the prospective study were shipped frozen or at room temperature prior to DNA extraction.

This receptor was obtained from a woman in her forties or fifties with acute COVID-19. Sequencing was performed on PBMCs or T cells enriched from blood (not recorded which). This chain is built from TRBV6-4 and TRBJ2-1; the D gene is possibly TRBD1, with 7 bases matching. The DNA sequence is as follows: TGTGCCAGCAGCCGGGGGACAGAATCCAATGAGCAGTTCTTC. It is translated as CASSRGTESNEQFF.